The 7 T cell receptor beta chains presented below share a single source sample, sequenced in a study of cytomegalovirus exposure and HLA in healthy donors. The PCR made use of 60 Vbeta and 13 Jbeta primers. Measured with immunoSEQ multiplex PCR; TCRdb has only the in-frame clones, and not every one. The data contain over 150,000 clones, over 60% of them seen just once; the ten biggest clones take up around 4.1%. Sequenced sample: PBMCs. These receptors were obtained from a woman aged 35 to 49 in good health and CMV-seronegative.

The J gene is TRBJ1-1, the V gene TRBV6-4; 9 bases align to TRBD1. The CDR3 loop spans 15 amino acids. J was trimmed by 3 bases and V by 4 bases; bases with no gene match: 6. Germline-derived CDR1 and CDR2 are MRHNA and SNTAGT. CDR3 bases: TGTGCCAGCAGTGCCCGGGACAGGGTCCACACTGAAGCTTTCTTT. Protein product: CASSARDRVHTEAFF.

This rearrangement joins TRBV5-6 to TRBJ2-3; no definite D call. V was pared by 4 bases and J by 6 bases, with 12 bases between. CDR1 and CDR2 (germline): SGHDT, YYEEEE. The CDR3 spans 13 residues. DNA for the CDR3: TGTGCCAGCAGCGTTCTCATAGAGGATACGCAGTATTTT. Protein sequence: CASSVLIEDTQYF.

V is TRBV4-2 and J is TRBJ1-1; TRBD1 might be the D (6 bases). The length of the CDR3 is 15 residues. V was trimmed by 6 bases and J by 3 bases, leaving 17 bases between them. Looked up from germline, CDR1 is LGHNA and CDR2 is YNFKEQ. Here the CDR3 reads CASSSVQGKDTEAFF. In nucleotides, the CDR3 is TGTGCCAGCAGTTCTGTACAGGGTAAAGACACTGAAGCTTTCTTT.

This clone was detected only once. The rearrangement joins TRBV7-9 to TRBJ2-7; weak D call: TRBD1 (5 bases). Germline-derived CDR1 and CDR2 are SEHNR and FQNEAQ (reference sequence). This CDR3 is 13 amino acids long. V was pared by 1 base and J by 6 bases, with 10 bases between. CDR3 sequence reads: CASSLVLRGEQYF. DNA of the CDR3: TGTGCCAGCAGCTTAGTCTTAAGGGGCGAGCAGTACTTC.

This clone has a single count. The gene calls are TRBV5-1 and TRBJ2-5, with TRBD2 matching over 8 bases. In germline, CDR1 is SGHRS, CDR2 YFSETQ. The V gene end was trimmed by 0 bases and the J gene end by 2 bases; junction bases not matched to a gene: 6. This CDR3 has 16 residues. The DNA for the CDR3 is TGCGCCAGCAGCTTGGTTCGAAGCGGGGGTCAAGAGACCCAGTACTTC. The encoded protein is CASSLVRSGGQETQYF.

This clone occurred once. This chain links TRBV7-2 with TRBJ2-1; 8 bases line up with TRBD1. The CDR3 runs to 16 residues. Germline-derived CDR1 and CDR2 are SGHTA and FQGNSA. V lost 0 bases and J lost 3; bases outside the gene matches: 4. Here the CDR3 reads CASSLATGQGYNEQFF. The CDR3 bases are TGTGCCAGCAGCTTAGCAACAGGACAGGGCTACAATGAGCAGTTCTTC. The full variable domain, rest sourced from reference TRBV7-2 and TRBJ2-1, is GAGVSQSPSNKVTEKGKDVELRCDPISGHTALYWYRQSLGQGLEFLIYFQGNSAPDKSGLPSDRFSAERTGGSVSTLTIQRTQQEDSAVYLCASSLATGQGYNEQFFGPGTRLTVL.

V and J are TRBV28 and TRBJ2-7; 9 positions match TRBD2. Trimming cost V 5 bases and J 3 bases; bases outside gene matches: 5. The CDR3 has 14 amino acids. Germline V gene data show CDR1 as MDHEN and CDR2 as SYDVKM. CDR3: CASSPSGGFYEQYF. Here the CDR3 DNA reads TGTGCCAGCAGTCCGAGCGGGGGGTTCTACGAGCAGTACTTC. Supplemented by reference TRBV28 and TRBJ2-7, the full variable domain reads DVKVTQSSRYLVKRTGEKVFLECVQDMDHENMFWYRQDPGLGLRLIYFSYDVKMKEKGDIPEGYSVSREKKERFSLILESASTNQTSMYLCASSPSGGFYEQYFGPGTRLTVT.